This T cell receptor beta chain is from a study of T-cell reconstitution after alpha-beta-depleted transplantation in children. The germline gives CDR1 MNHNS, CDR2 SASEGT. CDR3 size: 18 residues. The V gene end was trimmed by 1 base and the J gene end by 0 bases; junction bases not matched to a gene: 10. This clonotype was seen more than once but under ten times. TCRbeta library construction was performed incorporating unique molecular identifiers. TCRdb passed the PCR reads through MiXCR, listing each CDR3 protein once. This table has over 550,000 distinct CDR3 sequences, about 10% appearing once. The sample was PBMCs from the stem cell graft donor, taken from the stem cell graft. J is TRBJ1-1 and V is TRBV6-1; 8 bases line up with TRBD1. The receptor was derived from a human donor who donated a stem cell graft to a child with acute myeloid leukemia. CDR3 sequence: CASSEGPGGPTLNTEAFF. CDR3 nucleotides: TGTGCCAGCAGTGAAGGGCCAGGGGGCCCAACTTTGAACACTGAAGCTTTCTTT.